The clone carrying this TCR beta chain occurred many times. This sample is part of a study of neurological immune-mediated disorders. V was clipped by 5 bases and J by 0 bases, with 12 bases between them. The germline V gene encodes CDR1 SGHAT and CDR2 FQNNGV. This CDR3 contains 15 residues. TCRdb re-called the 5' RACE reads through MiXCR, storing one row per CDR3 protein. The table has approximately 89,000 distinct CDR3 sequences, around 4.5% seen once. Time point noted: longitudinal time-point 3. The receptor was derived from a woman aged 55 to 70 with multiple sclerosis. The rearrangement joins TRBV11-2 to TRBJ2-3, with D tentatively TRBD2 (5 bases). Sequencing was carried out using PBMCs. The CDR3 bases are TGTGCCAGCAGCCCGACGACGGGGAGCACAGATACGCAGTATTTT. This encodes CASSPTTGSTDTQYF.